Listed below are T cell receptor beta chains from one sample, sequenced in a study of radiotherapy plus CTLA-4 blockade in lung cancer. Assay used: immunoSEQ multiplex PCR; TCRdb lists only in-frame clones, some missing. Of some 73,000 clones listed, roughly four fifths are singletons. The material was peripheral blood, obtained from a patient treated with radiotherapy plus ipilimumab. All receptors come from a human donor with non-small cell lung cancer whose response to radiotherapy plus ipilimumab could not be evaluated. Each CDR3 is given with its conserved first and last residue. Each record gives: clone size, V gene, CDR3 protein. Size tells how often a clone was seen (once, few, many) or the class of an expanded clone, and some rows leave it out.

size: -
V: TRBV9
CDR3: CASCVRGSIEQYF

size: -
V: TRBV6-5
CDR3: CASSQGGGTEAFF

size: many
V: TRBV10-2
CDR3: CASSAGLALYNEQFF

size: once
V: TRBV27
CDR3: CASGLMGTGELFF

size: -
V: TRBV2
CDR3: CASSELRQGNQPQHF

size: -
V: TRBV5-1
CDR3: CASSLAVAQRETQYF

size: -
V: TRBV7-2
CDR3: CASSLVPDTSTDTQYF

size: -
V: TRBV19
CDR3: CASSISAQGDYGYTF

size: few
V: TRBV11-1
CDR3: CASSLGDRGHKSESYEQYF

size: few
V: TRBV30
CDR3: CAWSVGGFQETQYF

size: once
V: TRBV19
CDR3: CASRHQGPPYGYTF

size: -
V: TRBV6-5
CDR3: CASSEPGDYGYTF

size: -
V: TRBV7-2
CDR3: CASRAGQGNWAFF

size: -
V: TRBV29-1
CDR3: CSVETRQGGGYTF

size: -
V: TRBV28
CDR3: CASSFGSGNTIYF

size: once
V: TRBV7-8
CDR3: CASSYPGLGGEQFF

size: few
V: TRBV13
CDR3: CASSLGQGAEGYTF

size: -
V: TRBV6-1
CDR3: CASRDWSGNTIYF

size: -
V: TRBV7-8
CDR3: CASSLLPDRGGTEAFF

size: -
V: TRBV5-4
CDR3: CASSSRGGGGDTQYF

size: -
V: TRBV27
CDR3: CASSLSQGTGVYSPLHF

size: -
V: TRBV6-1
CDR3: CASSEIRLGPDTQYF

size: once
V: TRBV11-2
CDR3: CASSLAVTGVNTEAFF

size: -
V: TRBV29-1
CDR3: CSAPPRTLDNEQFF

size: -
V: TRBV7-2
CDR3: CASSFSGSPLHF

size: -
V: TRBV19
CDR3: CASSIGLAGLREQYF

size: -
V: TRBV5-1
CDR3: CASRGEGETQYF

size: -
V: TRBV9
CDR3: CASSVPGRANTGELFF

size: -
V: TRBV28
CDR3: CASRPGTSGDSSTDTQYF

size: few
V: TRBV9
CDR3: CASNPIPTTSLNEQFF

size: -
V: TRBV27
CDR3: CASSLSSDRGPPNTEAFF

size: -
V: TRBV19
CDR3: CASSAIGTQYF

size: few
V: TRBV4-1
CDR3: CASSQTRQGGNQPQHF

size: -
V: TRBV5-1
CDR3: CASSLYIEFEQYF

size: -
V: TRBV4-1
CDR3: CASSITPPPPAGGPPFNSPLHF

size: -
V: TRBV19
CDR3: CASSIGQTSTDTQYF

size: -
V: TRBV2
CDR3: CASSDSTRSHTEAFF

size: few
V: TRBV2
CDR3: CASNSAGKTPLHF

size: -
V: TRBV9
CDR3: CASRAPSIYGYTF

size: -
V: TRBV4-1
CDR3: CASSQPTTGNYGYTF

size: medium-sized
V: TRBV28
CDR3: CASSLTQGPKPEAFF

size: -
V: TRBV13
CDR3: CASSHTGYQETQYF

size: -
V: TRBV5-6
CDR3: CASSTGFSYEQYF

size: -
V: TRBV2
CDR3: CASRLDRGEQYF

size: few
V: TRBV2
CDR3: CASSDLQGNEKLFF

size: -
V: TRBV2
CDR3: CASTLLDTGELFF

size: -
V: TRBV5-4
CDR3: CASSLRADGTDTQYF

size: -
V: TRBV6-1
CDR3: CASSRQGAEAFF

size: -
V: TRBV7-6
CDR3: CASSLQQIQETQYF

size: -
V: TRBV5-4
CDR3: CASSLGQGGNTGELFF

size: -
V: TRBV4-3
CDR3: CASSQDRVYGYTF